This T cell receptor (beta chain) originates from a study of blood T cell repertoires in COVID-19. About the study: In each case, the material was cDNA or gDNA derived from T cells, B-cell-depleted T cells, or PBMCs.

How the authors handled the data: Amplification with reference gene primers provided the estimates of nucleated cell counts. This table comes from immunoSEQ multiplex PCR, and its TCRdb copy is limited to in-frame clones, with some not included. V and J calls and clone size are as listed in that table; D and trimming were resolved from the DNA. The sample shows more than 200,000 clones, 89% of them seen only once. Participants came from 20 to 25 US areas, aged about 18 to 89 years. Membership in each cohort depended on participant-reported clinical history. The CDR3 runs to 15 residues. CDR1 is SGHAT, CDR2 FQDESV, per germline (reference sequence). J gave up 4 bases and V 4 bases, and 9 bases lay outside the gene matches.

This TCR was recovered from a woman under 40 with acute COVID-19. The specimen was PBMCs or T cells enriched from blood (not recorded which). V usage is TRBV11-1 and J usage is TRBJ2-5, with 7 bases identical to TRBD2. CDR3 sequence (DNA): TGTGCCAGCAGCTCCCCCGGCGGGGGTGGAGAGACCCAGTACTTC. It specifies CASSSPGGGGETQYF.